This T cell receptor (beta chain) was identified during a study of beta chain features in type 1 diabetes. The CDR3 runs 16 residues. V lost 0 bases, J lost 6 bases, and 18 bases lay in between. Germline V lookup: CDR1 ENHRY, CDR2 SYGVKD. Via CD45RO/CCR7/CD25/CD127/CD95/CD27, cells of the CD4+ naive, central memory, regulatory and stem cell-like memory subsets were sorted. The isolated RNA, all of it, was reverse transcribed, so expressed TCRB transcripts were what got sequenced. TCRdb's table, derived via immunoSEQ multiplex PCR, lists solely in-frame clones and lacks some. This repertoire shows around 430,000 clones, 30% found once; its top ten account for around 0.065%.

This chain connects TRBV10-3 to TRBJ2-7; TRBD1 or TRBD2 may be the D gene (5 bases each). The TCR originated in a man between 18 and 35 years old in good health. Sequenced material: naive CD4+ T cells from blood. DNA for the CDR3: TGTGCCATCAGTGAGTCGTACGGTGGCCGGGGCGTCGAGCAGTACTTC. Encoded protein: CAISESYGGRGVEQYF.